This TCR beta chain was recovered during a study of blood T cells in healthy people across ages. Study outcomes and limitations: Diversity was higher, and naive CD4+ cells more numerous, in long-lived donors than in aged donors. TCR beta diversity, measured per million T cells, fell in a roughly linear way with age. It was found that TCR beta diversity correlated strongly with the percentage of naive T cells.

Each donor was a healthy Caucasian individual from Russia, aged roughly 6 to 100. A second PCR, run for about 7 to 11 cycles, used a sample-barcoded 5' primer plus a J-beta primer mix. TCRdb itself ran the 5' RACE reads through MiXCR, one entry per CDR3 protein. Among hundreds of thousands of distinct CDR3 sequences listed, 58% were seen once. The CDR3 has 12 residues. Germline V CDR1 and CDR2: KGHDR, SFDVKD. V was cut by 4 bases and J by 8 bases, with 9 bases left in between. Comments on this clonotype: Its target is unknown.

The rearrangement uses TRBV24-1 and TRBJ2-3; D might be TRBD1 or TRBD2, each matching 5 bases. The sample taken for sequencing was blood. This TCR was sampled from a man aged 25 to 40 in good health. The CDR3 nucleotides are TGTGCCACCAGTGAGTCGGGGACTACGCAGTATTTT. Protein product: CATSESGTTQYF.